The sample holds a few counts of the clone carrying this T cell receptor beta chain. The antigen is not known. This entry comes from a study of CD8 T cells in Susac syndrome. As for the study in general: Patients with Susac syndrome were therapy-naive, taking corticosteroids, with some also receiving intravenous immunoglobulin, or taking intravenous immunoglobulin alone at the time their blood was drawn.

Study-level findings and limits: Clonal expansion was absent from the CD4+ T cell repertoires in Susac syndrome.

The CDR3 is made up of 14 amino acids. V lost 1 base and J lost 4, with 11 bases in between. Germline V gives CDR1 LGHDT, CDR2 YNNKEL (reference sequence). Sequencing targeted TCR beta in T cells from blood (CD8+ and CD4+). An input of roughly 0.45 to 1 ug of RNA was subjected to reverse transcription using random hexamers. MiXCR was run by TCRdb on the immunoSEQ multiplex PCR reads, yielding one entry per CDR3 protein. The sample yields roughly 200,000 distinct CDR3 sequences, roughly 94% seen once. Material: CD4+ T cells from PBMCs. The TCR sequence derives from a human donor with Susac syndrome. The chain recombines TRBV3-1 with TRBJ2-7; TRBD1 is a possible D gene (6 bases). CDR3 nucleotides: TGTGCCAGCAGCCAAGCGCAGGGGAGATACGAGCAGTACTTC. Translating gives CASSQAQGRYEQYF.